Detailed here is one T cell receptor (beta chain). This sample is drawn from a study of blood T cell repertoires in COVID-19. Across the study: Donors in the United States, Italy and Spain gave samples during acute or convalescent COVID-19.

Individuals drawn from around 25 US areas were about 18 to 95 years old. Trimming removed 4 bases at V and 10 bases at J, with 14 bases between. CDR1 and CDR2 (germline): SGHTA, FQGNSA. There are 13 residues in the CDR3. Repertoires were generated with immunoSEQ multiplex PCR, while TCRdb's copy carries only in-frame clones and drops some. The sample consists of about 260,000 clones, 75% to 90% of them appearing once. This sequence originates from a man in his fifties who had been exposed to COVID-19. The specimen was PBMCs or T cells enriched from blood (not recorded which). The V and J genes are TRBV7-2 and TRBJ1-3, with D hard to call. The chain's CDR3 is CASSSQLRGTIYF. CDR3 in DNA: TGTGCCAGCAGCTCCCAGCTTAGAGGGACCATATATTTT.